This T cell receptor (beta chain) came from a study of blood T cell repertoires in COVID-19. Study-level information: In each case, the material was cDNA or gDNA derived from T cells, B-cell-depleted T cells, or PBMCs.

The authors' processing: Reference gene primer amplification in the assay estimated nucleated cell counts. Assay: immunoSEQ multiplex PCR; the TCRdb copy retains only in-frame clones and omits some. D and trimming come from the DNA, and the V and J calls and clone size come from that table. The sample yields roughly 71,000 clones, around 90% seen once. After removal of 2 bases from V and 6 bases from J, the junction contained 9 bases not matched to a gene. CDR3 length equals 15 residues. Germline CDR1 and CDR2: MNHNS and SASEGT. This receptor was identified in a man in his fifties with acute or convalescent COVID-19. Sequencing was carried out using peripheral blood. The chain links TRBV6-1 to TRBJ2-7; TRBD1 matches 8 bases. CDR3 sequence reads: CASSEFRGHSGEQYF. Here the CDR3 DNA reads TGTGCCAGCAGTGAATTCAGGGGGCATTCGGGCGAGCAGTACTTC.